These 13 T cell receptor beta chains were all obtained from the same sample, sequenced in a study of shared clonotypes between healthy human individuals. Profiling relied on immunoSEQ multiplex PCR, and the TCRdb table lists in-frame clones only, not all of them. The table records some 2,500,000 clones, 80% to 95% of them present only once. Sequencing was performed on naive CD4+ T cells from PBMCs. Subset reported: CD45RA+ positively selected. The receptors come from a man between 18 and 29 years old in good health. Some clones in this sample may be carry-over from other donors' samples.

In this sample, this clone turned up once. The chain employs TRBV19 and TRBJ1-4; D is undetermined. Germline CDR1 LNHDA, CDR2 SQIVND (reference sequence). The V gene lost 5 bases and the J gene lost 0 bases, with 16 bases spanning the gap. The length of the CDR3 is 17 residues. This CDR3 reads CASSPRRSPSTNEKLFF. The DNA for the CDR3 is TGTGCCAGTAGTCCACGGCGGAGCCCCTCAACTAATGAAAAACTGTTTTTT. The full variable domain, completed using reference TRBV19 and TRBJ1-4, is DGGITQSPKYLFRKEGQNVTLSCEQNLNHDAMYWYRQDPGQGLRLIYYSQIVNDFQKGDIAEGYSVSREKKESFPLTVTSAQKNPTAFYLCASSPRRSPSTNEKLFFGSGTQLSVL.

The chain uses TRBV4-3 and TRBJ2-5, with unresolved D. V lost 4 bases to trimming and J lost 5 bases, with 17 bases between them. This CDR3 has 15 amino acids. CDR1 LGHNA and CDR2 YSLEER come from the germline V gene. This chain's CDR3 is CASSPRHLGQETQYF. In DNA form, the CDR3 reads TGCGCCAGCAGCCCCCGACACCTTGGGCAGGAGACCCAGTACTTC.

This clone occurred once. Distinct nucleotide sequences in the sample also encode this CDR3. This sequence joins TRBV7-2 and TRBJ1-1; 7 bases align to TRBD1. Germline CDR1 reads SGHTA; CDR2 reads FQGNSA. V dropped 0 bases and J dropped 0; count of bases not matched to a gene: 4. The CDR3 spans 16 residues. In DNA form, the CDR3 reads TGTGCCAGCAGCTTAGCAGCGGGACAGCTGAACACTGAAGCTTTCTTT. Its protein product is CASSLAAGQLNTEAFF.

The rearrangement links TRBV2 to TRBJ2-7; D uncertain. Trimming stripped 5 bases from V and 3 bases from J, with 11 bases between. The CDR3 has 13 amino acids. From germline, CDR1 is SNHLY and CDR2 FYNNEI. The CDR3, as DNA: TGTGCCAGCAGTTACGGGTCTCGCTACGAGCAGTACTTC. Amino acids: CASSYGSRYEQYF.

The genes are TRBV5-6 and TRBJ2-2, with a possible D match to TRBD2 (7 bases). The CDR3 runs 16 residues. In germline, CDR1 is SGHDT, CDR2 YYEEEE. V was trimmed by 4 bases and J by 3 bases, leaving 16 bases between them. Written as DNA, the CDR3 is TGTGCCAGCAGCGCAGAACGGGGGGCGGACACCGGGGAGCTGTTTTTT. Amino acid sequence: CASSAERGADTGELFF.

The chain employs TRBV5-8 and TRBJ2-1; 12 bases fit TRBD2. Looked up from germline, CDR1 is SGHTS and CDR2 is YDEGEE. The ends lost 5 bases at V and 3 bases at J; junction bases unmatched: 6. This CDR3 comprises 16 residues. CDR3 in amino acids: CASRTTSGSNYNEQFF. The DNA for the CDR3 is TGTGCCAGCAGAACGACTAGCGGGAGCAACTACAATGAGCAGTTCTTC.

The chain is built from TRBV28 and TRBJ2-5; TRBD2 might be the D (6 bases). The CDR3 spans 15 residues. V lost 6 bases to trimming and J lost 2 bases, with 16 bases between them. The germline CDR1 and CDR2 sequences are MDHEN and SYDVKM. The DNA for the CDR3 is TGTGCCAGCAGCGAAACGGGACTTGAGCAAGAGACCCAGTACTTC. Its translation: CASSETGLEQETQYF.

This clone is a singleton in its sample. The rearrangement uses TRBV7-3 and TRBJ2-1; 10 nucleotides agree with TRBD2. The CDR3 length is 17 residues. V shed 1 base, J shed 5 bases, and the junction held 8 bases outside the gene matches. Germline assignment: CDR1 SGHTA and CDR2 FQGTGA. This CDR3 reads CASSLSPQREGHNEQFF. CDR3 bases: TGTGCCAGCAGCTTAAGCCCCCAGCGGGAGGGCCACAATGAGCAGTTCTTC.

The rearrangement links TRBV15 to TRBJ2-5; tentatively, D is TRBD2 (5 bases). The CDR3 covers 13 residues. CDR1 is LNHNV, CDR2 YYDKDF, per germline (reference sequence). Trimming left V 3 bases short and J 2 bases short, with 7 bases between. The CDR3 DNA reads TGTGCCACCAGCAGGGGAGCACAAGAGACCCAGTACTTC. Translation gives CATSRGAQETQYF.

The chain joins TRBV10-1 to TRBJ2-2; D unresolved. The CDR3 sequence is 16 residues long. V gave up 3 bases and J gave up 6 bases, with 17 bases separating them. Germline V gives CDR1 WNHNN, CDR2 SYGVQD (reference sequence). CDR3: CASSDSGRPTAGELFF. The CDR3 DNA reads TGCGCCAGCAGTGATAGTGGCCGGCCGACGGCCGGGGAGCTGTTTTTT.

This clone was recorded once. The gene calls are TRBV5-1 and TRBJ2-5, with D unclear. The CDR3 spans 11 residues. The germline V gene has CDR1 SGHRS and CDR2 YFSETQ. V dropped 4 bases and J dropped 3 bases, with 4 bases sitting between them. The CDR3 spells CASSIKETQYF. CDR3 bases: TGCGCCAGCAGCATCAAAGAGACCCAGTACTTC.

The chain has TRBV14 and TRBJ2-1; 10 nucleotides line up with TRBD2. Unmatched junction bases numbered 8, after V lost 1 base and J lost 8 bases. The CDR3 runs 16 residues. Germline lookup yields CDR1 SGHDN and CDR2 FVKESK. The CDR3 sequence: CASSQVPAGGRDEQFF. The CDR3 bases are TGTGCCAGCAGCCAAGTCCCAGCGGGAGGGCGAGATGAGCAGTTCTTC.

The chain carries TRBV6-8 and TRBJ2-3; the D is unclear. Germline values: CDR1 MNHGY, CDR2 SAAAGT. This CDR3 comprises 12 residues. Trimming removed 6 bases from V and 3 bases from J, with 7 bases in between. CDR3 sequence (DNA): TGTGCCAGCAGGGTTAGAACAGATACGCAGTATTTT. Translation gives CASRVRTDTQYF.